One sample yielded the 32 T cell receptor beta chains listed below, sequenced in a study of cytomegalovirus exposure and HLA in healthy donors. Vbeta (60) and Jbeta (13) primers were used in the PCR. Some clones are missing from TCRdb's copy, which holds only in-frame ones; the method was immunoSEQ multiplex PCR. The sample has fewer than 100,000 clones, roughly three quarters seen once. The material sequenced was PBMCs. These receptor sequences come from a female donor in good health and CMV-seronegative.

The chain carries TRBV14 and TRBJ1-4, with D maybe TRBD1 (6 bases). The CDR3 has 14 amino acids. V lost 2 bases, J lost 7 bases, and 11 bases lay in between. The germline gives CDR1 SGHDN, CDR2 FVKESK. The CDR3 reads CASSQRGRGEKLFF. CDR3 nucleotide sequence: TGTGCCAGCAGCCAACGGGGCAGGGGTGAAAAACTGTTTTTT.

The V call is TRBV10-3, the J call TRBJ2-3; D gene ambiguous. The CDR3 has 12 residues. The V gene's germline CDR1 is ENHRY and CDR2 SYGVKD. Trimming removed 11 bases from V and 7 bases from J, with 16 bases in between. CDR3 coding DNA: TGTGCCGCCTCGTTCAGTGAAAATACGCAGTATTTT. Translated: CAASFSENTQYF.

The rearrangement links TRBV6-5 to TRBJ2-5; 12 positions match TRBD2. The germline gives CDR1 MNHEY, CDR2 SVGAGI. The CDR3 is 15 amino acids. The V gene end was trimmed by 2 bases and the J gene end by 4 bases; junction bases not matched to a gene: 2. The CDR3, as DNA: TGTGCCAGCAGTTACCTAGCGGGGGGGCGAGAGACCCAGTACTTC. Its translation is CASSYLAGGRETQYF.

The J gene is TRBJ2-7, the V gene TRBV30; TRBD2 might be the D (6 bases). The CDR3 runs to 14 residues. Germline CDR1 reads GTSNPN; CDR2 reads SVGIG (reference sequence). Deletions cut 3 bases from V and 0 bases from J, with 12 bases between. The CDR3 DNA reads TGTGCCTGGAGGGCGTACGGGAGCTCCTACGAGCAGTACTTC. Translated, it gives CAWRAYGSSYEQYF.

The rearrangement joins TRBV11-3 to TRBJ2-1; 7 nucleotides line up with TRBD1. Per the germline V gene, CDR1 is SGHNT and CDR2 is YENEEA. The length of the CDR3 is 15 residues. J was trimmed by 5 bases and V by 4 bases; bases with no gene match: 8. In DNA, the CDR3 is TGTGCCAGCAGCTCCAGGGGGACCACAAACAATGAGCAGTTCTTC. This translates into CASSSRGTTNNEQFF.

This chain links TRBV29-1 with TRBJ2-5; 7 nucleotides match TRBD2. The length of the CDR3 is 13 residues. Germline trimming cut 4 bases from V and 5 bases from J; bases unmatched to any gene: 7. Looked up from germline, CDR1 is SQVTM and CDR2 is ANQGSEA. The CDR3 region is CSVAGGGLETQYF. Here the CDR3 DNA reads TGCAGCGTTGCTGGGGGGGGTTTGGAGACCCAGTACTTC.

The V call is TRBV28, the J call TRBJ2-3; 7 positions match TRBD2. The V segment lost 4 bases and the J segment 4 bases; nucleotides outside the gene matches: 11. Per germline, CDR1 MDHEN and CDR2 SYDVKM. There are 16 residues in the CDR3. The CDR3 DNA is TGTGCCAGCAGTTCCCTACCGGGAGGAGTCTCAGATACGCAGTATTTT. The encoded protein is CASSSLPGGVSDTQYF.

This clone appeared once. This chain links TRBV6-6 with TRBJ1-2; no reliable D call. V gave up 6 bases and J gave up 6 bases, with 17 bases separating them. This CDR3 comprises 14 residues. Germline CDR1 and CDR2: MNHNY and SVGAGI (reference sequence). For the CDR3, the DNA is TGTGCCAGCAGAAGCCCTGACAAAGAGAATGGCTACACCTTC. It translates to CASRSPDKENGYTF.

The V and J genes are TRBV7-2 and TRBJ1-2; TRBD1 is a possible D gene (6 bases). Trimming left V 1 base short and J 2 bases short, with 11 bases between. Germline-derived CDR1 and CDR2 are SGHTA and FQGNSA. The CDR3 runs 15 residues. For the CDR3, the DNA is TGTGCCAGCAGCTTAGTTACAGGGATCAACTATGGCTACACCTTC. It codes for CASSLVTGINYGYTF.

This chain uses TRBV6-4 with TRBJ2-1; D unresolved. The germline V and J ends were trimmed by 3 bases and 12 bases, with 15 bases remaining between them. This CDR3 has 13 amino acids. Germline V gene data show CDR1 as MRHNA and CDR2 as SNTAGT. CDR3 sequence reads: CASSEKFKTRQFF. The CDR3 nucleotides are TGTGCCAGCAGTGAAAAGTTTAAAACTCGGCAGTTCTTC.

V is TRBV18 and J is TRBJ2-7, with 8 bases that match TRBD1. The ends lost 0 bases at V and 0 bases at J; junction bases unmatched: 19. Germline V gives CDR1 KGHSH, CDR2 LQKENI. The CDR3 spans 21 residues. The CDR3 DNA is TGTGCCAGCTCACCACCCTTAATCACAGGGGGGCGACCTCATAGCTCCTACGAGCAGTACTTC. Translating it yields CASSPPLITGGRPHSSYEQYF.

The chain has TRBV15 and TRBJ2-5; D may be TRBD2 (5 bases). CDR3 length: 13 amino acids. Germline CDR1 reads LNHNV; CDR2 reads YYDKDF (reference sequence). V was pared by 0 bases and J by 12 bases, with 14 bases between. The DNA of the CDR3 is TGTGCCACCAGCAGAGATCGGGCAGGACTGGAGTACTTC. This encodes CATSRDRAGLEYF.

The sample holds a few counts of this clone. The chain combines TRBV2 with TRBJ2-4, with TRBD2 identical over 11 bases. This CDR3 has 17 residues. V shed 5 bases, J shed 0 bases, and the junction held 6 bases outside the gene matches. The germline gives CDR1 SNHLY, CDR2 FYNNEI. Written as DNA, the CDR3 is TGTGCCAGCAGTTCGATTAGCGGGGGGGTAGCCAAAAACATTCAGTACTTC. Translated, it gives CASSSISGGVAKNIQYF. Looking up the rest from reference TRBV2 and TRBJ2-4 gives the full variable domain: EPEVTQTPSHQVTQMGQEVILRCVPISNHLYFYWYRQILGQKVEFLVSFYNNEISEKSEIFDDQFSVERPDGSNFTLKIRSTKLEDSAMYFCASSSISGGVAKNIQYFGAGTRLSVL.

This clone was detected only once. The chain joins TRBV5-6 to TRBJ1-2; TRBD1 agrees at 7 bases. The CDR3 loop spans 13 amino acids. Germline loops: CDR1 SGHDT, CDR2 YYEEEE. Germline trimming cut 0 bases from V and 4 bases from J; bases unmatched to any gene: 0. In DNA form, the CDR3 reads TGTGCCAGCAGCTTGGGGACAGGCTATGGCTACACCTTC. Translating gives CASSLGTGYGYTF.

The rearrangement uses TRBV11-2 and TRBJ1-1; 9 bases match TRBD1. Germline assignment: CDR1 SGHAT and CDR2 FQNNGV. V was pared by 5 bases and J by 12 bases, with 10 bases of the junction left unmatched. The length of the CDR3 is 13 residues. CDR3 DNA: TGTGCCAGCAGCGCCGGGACAGGGAATACCCCTTTCTTT. This sequence encodes CASSAGTGNTPFF.

This sequence joins TRBV11-2 and TRBJ2-4; the D is unclear. CDR3 length: 13 residues. V dropped 1 base and J dropped 7 bases, with 8 bases sitting between them. CDR1 is SGHAT, CDR2 FQNNGV, per germline. CDR3 loop: CASSLAPGNIQYF. The CDR3 bases are TGTGCCAGCAGCTTAGCGCCCGGGAACATTCAGTACTTC. The full variable domain, its missing parts supplied by reference TRBV11-2 and TRBJ2-4, is EAGVAQSPRYKIIEKRQSVAFWCNPISGHATLYWYQQILGQGPKLLIQFQNNGVVDDSQLPKDRFSAERLKGVDSTLKIQPAKLEDSAVYLCASSLAPGNIQYFGAGTRLSVL.

V gene TRBV2 combines with J gene TRBJ2-5; D perhaps matches TRBD2 (7 bases). V was trimmed by 6 bases and J by 4 bases, leaving 12 bases between them. This CDR3 spans 13 amino acids. Per the germline V gene, CDR1 is SNHLY and CDR2 is FYNNEI. CDR3: CASRTGGGETQYF. The CDR3 nucleotides are TGTGCCAGCAGGACAGGCGGGGGAGAGACCCAGTACTTC.

The V and J genes are TRBV13 and TRBJ2-3; 9 bases are shared with TRBD2. This CDR3 has 17 residues. Germline V gene sequence: CDR1 PRHDT, CDR2 FYEKMQ (reference sequence). V lost 5 bases to trimming and J lost 5 bases; unmatched junction nucleotides: 14. The CDR3 spells CASSPTLGGGAVDTQYF. DNA of the CDR3: TGTGCCAGCAGCCCGACCTTGGGCGGGGGGGCCGTAGATACGCAGTATTTT.

The V call is TRBV18, the J call TRBJ2-1; 10 nucleotides match TRBD2. The CDR3 covers 16 residues. V gave up 6 bases and J gave up 0 bases; unmatched junction bases: 5. Germline V gene lookup returns CDR1 KGHSH and CDR2 LQKENI. CDR3 loop: CASSHGLADSYNEQFF. In DNA form, the CDR3 reads TGTGCCAGCTCGCACGGACTAGCGGACTCCTACAATGAGCAGTTCTTC.

The J gene is TRBJ2-2, the V gene TRBV19; 10 bases map to TRBD1. With 6 bases clipped from V and 0 bases from J, the junction kept 10 bases outside the gene matches. Germline CDR1 and CDR2: LNHDA and SQIVND (reference sequence). The CDR3 is made up of 18 amino acids. The CDR3 sequence is CASSPGYGTGANTGELFF. In DNA form, the CDR3 reads TGTGCCAGTAGCCCCGGATACGGGACAGGGGCGAACACCGGGGAGCTGTTTTTT.

The chain recombines TRBV7-8 with TRBJ2-2, with 9 bases that match TRBD2. CDR3 length: 18 residues. V trimming: 1 base; J trimming: 3 bases; junction bases outside the gene matches: 9. Germline CDR1 is SGHVS and CDR2 is FQNEAQ. CDR3 protein: CASSLVLAGVLYTGELFF. CDR3 coding DNA: TGTGCCAGCAGCTTAGTTTTAGCGGGAGTTCTTTACACCGGGGAGCTGTTTTTT.

The rearrangement uses TRBV2 and TRBJ2-3; D is perhaps TRBD2 (6 bases). Trimming took 8 bases from V and 4 from J, leaving 7 bases between them. CDR1 and CDR2 (germline): SNHLY, FYNNEI. This CDR3 is built from 11 residues. CDR3: CASWGADTQYF. The CDR3 DNA reads as TGTGCCAGCTGGGGGGCAGATACGCAGTATTTT.

In this sample, this clone turned up a few times. The gene calls are TRBV5-4 and TRBJ1-6; unclear D gene. The CDR3 has 17 amino acids. With 3 bases removed from V and 0 bases from J, the gap between germline ends came to 13 bases. Germline values: CDR1 SGHNT, CDR2 YYREEE (reference sequence). The CDR3 is CASSSGSLRSYNSPLHF. The CDR3 DNA reads as TGTGCCAGCAGCTCAGGTTCTCTCCGCTCCTATAATTCACCCCTCCACTTT.

This clone was detected only a few times. This sequence joins TRBV5-6 and TRBJ2-5; a possible D gene is TRBD1 (6 bases). V lost 7 bases, J lost 5 bases, and 15 bases lay in between. Germline V gene sequence: CDR1 SGHDT, CDR2 YYEEEE. The CDR3 is 13 amino acids. CDR3 bases: TGTGCCAGCTCCCAAGGGGGTTGGGAGACCCAGTACTTC. As protein: CASSQGGWETQYF.

The chain recombines TRBV9 with TRBJ2-7; D is possibly TRBD2 (5 bases). This CDR3 is built from 11 residues. The germline V gene encodes CDR1 SGDLS and CDR2 YYNGEE. The V end was cut by 3 bases, the J end by 6 bases, with 7 bases between. The CDR3 region is CASSDEGEQYF. CDR3 bases: TGTGCCAGCAGCGACGAGGGCGAGCAGTACTTC.

Comment on this clone: Other DNA variants within this sample encode the same CDR3. This chain joins TRBV28 and TRBJ1-1; no clear D gene. Trimming shortened V by 8 bases and J by 7 bases, and 17 bases separated the two germline ends. CDR1 MDHEN and CDR2 SYDVKM come from the germline V gene. The CDR3 is made up of 13 amino acids. In DNA form, the CDR3 reads TGTGCCAGCCAAGAGGGCCTCGCCCTTGAAGCTTTCTTT. Residues: CASQEGLALEAFF.

The chain carries TRBV29-1 and TRBJ1-1; TRBD1 is a possible D gene (6 bases). V lost 4 bases and J lost 2, with 11 bases in between. Germline lookup yields CDR1 SQVTM and CDR2 ANQGSEA. The CDR3 length is 13 residues. The CDR3 loop is CSVGRGANTEAFF. The DNA for the CDR3 is TGCAGCGTTGGTCGGGGGGCTAACACTGAAGCTTTCTTT.

The genes are TRBV28 and TRBJ1-1, with no clear D. This CDR3 comprises 14 residues. Germline V CDR1 and CDR2: MDHEN, SYDVKM. V dropped 7 bases and J dropped 1 base, with 13 bases sitting between them. The CDR3 reads CASKRPLGNTEAFF. CDR3 in DNA: TGTGCCAGCAAACGACCTCTAGGGAACACTGAAGCTTTCTTT.

The V and J genes are TRBV5-1 and TRBJ1-1; TRBD1 agrees at 8 bases. CDR1 and CDR2 from the germline V gene are SGHRS and YFSETQ. The CDR3 spans 18 residues. J lost 0 bases, V lost 1 base, and 11 bases had no gene match. CDR3: CASSLRPGQEGMNTEAFF. The CDR3, as DNA: TGCGCCAGCAGCTTGAGGCCGGGACAGGAGGGGATGAACACTGAAGCTTTCTTT.

The rearrangement joins TRBV9 to TRBJ2-5; 10 bases align to TRBD2. V was pared by 0 bases and J by 7 bases, with 6 bases of the junction left unmatched. Germline CDR1 is SGDLS and CDR2 is YYNGEE. This CDR3 has 15 residues. CDR3 nucleotides: TGTGCCAGCAGCGTAGGTGGGACTAGCGTTGGGACCCAGTACTTC. Encoded protein: CASSVGGTSVGTQYF.

This rearrangement joins TRBV9 to TRBJ2-5; weak D call: TRBD2 (5 bases). Germline V CDR1 and CDR2: SGDLS, YYNGEE. V was trimmed by 4 bases and J by 6 bases, leaving 19 bases between them. The CDR3 spans 15 residues. DNA for the CDR3: TGTGCCAGCAGCCCCCAGCGGCTCCTAGGGAAGACCCAGTACTTC. Its translation is CASSPQRLLGKTQYF.

The chain employs TRBV6-5 and TRBJ1-1; 9 bases line up with TRBD1. CDR3 length: 14 amino acids. Germline loops: CDR1 MNHEY, CDR2 SVGAGI. Trimming removed 4 bases from V and 5 bases from J; junction bases left unmatched: 5. The CDR3 loop reads CASSSRTGATEAFF. For the CDR3, the DNA is TGTGCCAGCAGTTCTCGGACAGGGGCTACTGAAGCTTTCTTT.